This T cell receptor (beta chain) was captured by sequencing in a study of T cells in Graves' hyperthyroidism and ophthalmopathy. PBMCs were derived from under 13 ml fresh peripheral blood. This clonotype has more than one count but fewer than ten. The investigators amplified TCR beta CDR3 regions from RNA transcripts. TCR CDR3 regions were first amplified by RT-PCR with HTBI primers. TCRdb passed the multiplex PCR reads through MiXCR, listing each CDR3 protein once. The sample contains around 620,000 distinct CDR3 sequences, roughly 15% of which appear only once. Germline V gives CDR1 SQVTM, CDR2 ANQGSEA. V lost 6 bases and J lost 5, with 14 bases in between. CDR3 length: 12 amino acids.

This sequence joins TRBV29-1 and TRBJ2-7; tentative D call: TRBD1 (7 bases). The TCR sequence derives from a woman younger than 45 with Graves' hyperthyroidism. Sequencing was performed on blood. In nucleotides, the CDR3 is TGCAGCGTGCGGACAGGAGGGGACGAGCAGTACTTC. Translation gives CSVRTGGDEQYF.